This T cell receptor beta chain derives from a study of identifying expanded T cells in peripheral blood. CDR3 size: 16 residues. V lost 7 bases to trimming and J lost 1 base, with 19 bases between them. Germline V gives CDR1 MDHEN, CDR2 SYDVKM. Collection occurred without any documented infections or immune events in donors. Measured with immunoSEQ multiplex PCR; TCRdb has only the in-frame clones, and not every one. The sample holds roughly 81,000 clones; around 84% are singletons and the top ten take around a fifth. The sample consisted of blood. This sequence originates from a person aged 18 to 75 in good health. The chain couples TRBV28 to TRBJ1-1; tentative D call: TRBD1 (5 bases). CDR3 nucleotide sequence: TGTGCCAGCAACAAACTTGGGGCAGGTGGGAACACTGAAGCTTTCTTT. Amino acids: CASNKLGAGGNTEAFF.